The 9 T cell receptor beta chains in this list originate from one sample, sequenced in a study of blood T cell repertoires in COVID-19. Measured with immunoSEQ multiplex PCR; TCRdb has only the in-frame clones, and not every one. This sample has 110,000 to 150,000 clones, with around 78% found just once. Sequenced input: peripheral blood. Source of these receptors: a woman aged 55 to 70 with acute or convalescent COVID-19.

In this sample, this clone turned up once. The rearrangement links TRBV12-3 or TRBV12-4 to TRBJ2-7; D unclear. V was pared by 3 bases and J by 3 bases, with 9 bases between. This CDR3 region has 13 residues. The CDR3 region is CASSFSGNYEQYF. CDR3 nucleotides: TGTGCCAGCAGTTTTTCTGGCAACTACGAGCAGTACTTC.

The chain links TRBV7-2 to TRBJ2-5, with a possible D match to TRBD1 (5 bases). V lost 5 bases, J lost 0 bases, and 19 bases lay in between. Germline V gene lookup returns CDR1 SGHTA and CDR2 FQGNSA. The CDR3 has 17 amino acids. The CDR3 reads CASSQKGRLRNQETQYF. For the CDR3, the DNA is TGTGCCAGCAGCCAGAAGGGGCGGTTACGGAACCAAGAGACCCAGTACTTC.

The rearrangement joins TRBV3-1 (or the pseudogene TRBV3-2) to TRBJ2-1; TRBD2 might be the D (5 bases). The CDR3 spans 14 residues. Trimming stripped 5 bases from V and 4 bases from J, with 12 bases between. CDR1 and CDR2 (germline): LGHDT, YNNKEL (reference sequence). In DNA, the CDR3 is TGTGCCAGCAGCTTCTCGGGCGGGTACAATGAGCAGTTCTTC. Translation: CASSFSGGYNEQFF.

This clone was seen only a few times. The CDR3 nucleotides are TGTGCCGCGGGTGATTATAGCAATCAGCCCCAGCATTTT. The encoded protein is CAAGDYSNQPQHF. The chain combines TRBV10-3 with TRBJ1-5; D uncertain. Trimming shortened V by 11 bases and J by 0 bases, and 11 bases separated the two germline ends. Germline values: CDR1 ENHRY, CDR2 SYGVKD. The CDR3 loop spans 13 amino acids.

This sequence joins TRBV2 and TRBJ2-2; tentative D call: TRBD1 (6 bases). The V gene lost 6 bases and the J gene lost 5 bases, with 16 bases spanning the gap. CDR3 length equals 15 residues. Germline V gene sequence: CDR1 SNHLY, CDR2 FYNNEI. The CDR3 spells CASRGPGQSTGELFF. In DNA form, the CDR3 reads TGTGCCAGCAGGGGACCGGGACAATCGACCGGGGAGCTGTTTTTT.

J is TRBJ1-5 and V is TRBV3-1 (or the pseudogene TRBV3-2), with 8 bases identical to TRBD1. The germline gives CDR1 LGHDT, CDR2 YNNKEL (reference sequence). V lost 4 bases to trimming and J lost 2 bases; unmatched junction nucleotides: 4. The CDR3 has 15 amino acids. Here the CDR3 reads CASSPGQGGNQPQHF. The CDR3 nucleotides read TGTGCCAGCAGCCCTGGACAGGGCGGCAATCAGCCCCAGCATTTT.

V usage is TRBV19 and J usage is TRBJ1-1, with D unresolved. The V and J ends lost 8 bases and 5 bases respectively, with 15 bases between them. Germline V gene sequence: CDR1 LNHDA, CDR2 SQIVND (reference sequence). This CDR3 is built from 13 residues. In nucleotides, the CDR3 is TGTGCCAGTCAAGCTACACCGGGGACTGAAGCTTTCTTT. Translation gives CASQATPGTEAFF.

This clone was seen only a few times. The V gene is TRBV7-7, the J gene TRBJ2-1, with 13 positions matching TRBD2. There are 16 residues in the CDR3. Germline lookup yields CDR1 SSHAT and CDR2 FNYEAQ (reference sequence). The V and J ends lost 5 bases and 3 bases, in that order; junction bases with no gene match: 4. This chain's CDR3 is CASSRTSGSLYNEQFF. CDR3 bases: TGTGCCAGCAGCCGGACTAGCGGGAGTCTCTACAATGAGCAGTTCTTC.

This clone was found a few times. The gene calls are TRBV7-6 and TRBJ2-7; 9 bases map to TRBD2. There are 17 residues in the CDR3. Trimming took 2 bases from V and 2 from J; bases not matched to a gene: 10. The germline gives CDR1 SGHVS, CDR2 FNYEAQ. CDR3 DNA: TGTGCCAGCAGCTTATTTGTAGCGGGAGCTGAGCCCTACGAGCAGTACTTC. Amino acid sequence: CASSLFVAGAEPYEQYF.